This T cell receptor (beta chain) originates from a study of cytomegalovirus exposure and HLA in healthy donors. Overall study findings and caveats: An apparent linkage of common viral pathogens to several of the most significant clusters emerged in a later analysis.

The PCR employed 60 Vbeta primers together with 13 Jbeta primers. The repertoire was sequenced with immunoSEQ multiplex PCR; TCRdb's copy has only in-frame clones and lacks some. The sample lists about 180,000 clones, 65% to 90% occurring once. The V and J ends lost 0 bases and 5 bases respectively, with 17 bases between them. The V gene's germline CDR1 is SGHRS and CDR2 YFSETQ. The CDR3 sequence is 16 residues long. Of note for this clone: Its antigen is currently unknown.

The receptor's source is a girl aged 2-9 years in good health and CMV-seropositive. Sequencing input: PBMCs. The chain couples TRBV5-1 to TRBJ1-2; possibly TRBD1 for D (6 bases). CDR3 protein: CASSLDTGIGGYGYTF. CDR3 DNA sequence: TGCGCCAGCAGCTTGGATACAGGGATAGGTGGTTATGGCTACACCTTC.